This T cell receptor (beta chain) was captured in a study of regulatory T cells in long-lasting Graves disease. General study points: Clonotypes that were public and shared totalled approximately 3,000 in persistent patients versus around 1,000 in new patients. Persistent Graves' patients showed a TCR diversity that was lower than that of newly diagnosed ones. Persistent disease preferred TRBV28, TRBJ1-2 and TRBJ2-5; new disease, TRBV20-1 and TRBJ2-1.

Construction of the TCR beta libraries employed iRepertoire HTBI primers in conjunction with Arm-PCR of CDR3 regions. Original analysis: Identified across the samples were 62 TRBV segments and 14 TRBJ segments. TCRdb re-called the multiplex PCR reads with MiXCR, one entry per CDR3 protein. TCRdb, rather than the study authors, made the V and J calls. The sample holds 500,000 to 700,000 distinct CDR3 sequences, around 30% seen once. Trimming cost V 11 bases and J 6 bases, with 17 bases left between them. The CDR3 is 14 residues long. In germline, CDR1 is LNHDA, CDR2 SQIVND (reference sequence). Concerning this clonotype itself: What it recognizes is unknown.

Indicated time point: persistent/refractory GD, antithyroid drugs over 5 years with positive TRAb. TCR sequences were obtained from RNA taken from PBMCs. This sequence was found in a female donor with Graves disease. Sequencing was performed on peripheral blood mononuclear cells (PBMCs), taken when the disease was refractory, from a patient treated with antithyroid drugs. This chain links TRBV19 with TRBJ1-6; no reliable D call. CDR3 nucleotides: TGTGCCGTAAAAGAGGGAAGGAGTAATTCACCCCTCCACTTT. Amino acids: CAVKEGRSNSPLHF.